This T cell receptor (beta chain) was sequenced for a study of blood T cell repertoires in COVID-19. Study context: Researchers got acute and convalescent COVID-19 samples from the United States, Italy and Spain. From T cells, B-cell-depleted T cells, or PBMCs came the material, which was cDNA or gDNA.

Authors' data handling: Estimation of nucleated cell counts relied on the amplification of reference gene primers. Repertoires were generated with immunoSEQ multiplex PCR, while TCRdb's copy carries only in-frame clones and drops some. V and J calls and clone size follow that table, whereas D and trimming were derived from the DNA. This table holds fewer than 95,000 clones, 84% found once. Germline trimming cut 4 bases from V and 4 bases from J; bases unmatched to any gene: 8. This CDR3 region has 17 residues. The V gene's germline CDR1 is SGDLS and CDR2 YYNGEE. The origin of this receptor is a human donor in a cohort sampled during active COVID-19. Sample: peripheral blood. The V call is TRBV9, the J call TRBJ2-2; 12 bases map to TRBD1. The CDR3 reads CASSLRDRGRITGELFF. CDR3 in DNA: TGTGCCAGCAGCCTCCGGGACAGGGGGCGGATCACCGGGGAGCTGTTTTTT.